This TCR beta chain was observed in a study of CD8 T cells in ankylosing spondylitis. Using quantitative 5'-RACE with molecular barcodes, the authors made TCR beta libraries. TCRdb redid the calling of the 5' RACE reads with MiXCR, one entry per CDR3 protein. This repertoire shows tens of thousands of distinct CDR3 sequences, roughly 2.4% found once; its top ten account for approximately 8.1%. The trim removed 3 bases at V and 2 bases at J, leaving 3 bases unmatched. This CDR3 is built from 14 residues. Germline lookup yields CDR1 SGDLS and CDR2 YYNGEE. This clonotype came up many times. The specimen sequenced was blood, either unsorted or a sorted T cell fraction (not recorded which). The receptor was isolated from a female donor with ankylosing spondylitis or in good health (not recorded which). The chain is built from TRBV9 and TRBJ2-3; TRBD1 aligns across 7 bases. The CDR3 coding sequence is TGTGCCAGCAGCGGTGGACAGGCCACAGATACGCAGTATTTT. Translating gives CASSGGQATDTQYF.